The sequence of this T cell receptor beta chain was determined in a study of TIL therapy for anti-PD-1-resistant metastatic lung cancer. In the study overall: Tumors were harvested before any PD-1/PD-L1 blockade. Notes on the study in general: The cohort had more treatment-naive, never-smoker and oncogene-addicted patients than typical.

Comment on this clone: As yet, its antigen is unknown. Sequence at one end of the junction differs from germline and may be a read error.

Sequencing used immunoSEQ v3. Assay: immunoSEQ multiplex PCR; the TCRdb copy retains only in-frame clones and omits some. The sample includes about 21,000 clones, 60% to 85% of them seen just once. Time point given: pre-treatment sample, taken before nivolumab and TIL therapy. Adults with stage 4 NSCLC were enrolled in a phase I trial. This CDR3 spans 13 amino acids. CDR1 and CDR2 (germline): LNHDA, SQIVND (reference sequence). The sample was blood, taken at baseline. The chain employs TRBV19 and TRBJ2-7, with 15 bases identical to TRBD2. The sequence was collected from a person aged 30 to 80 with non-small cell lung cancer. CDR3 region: CASSMGLAGGRGF. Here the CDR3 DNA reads TGTGCCAGTAGTATGGGACTAGCGGGAGGCCGGGGGTTC.